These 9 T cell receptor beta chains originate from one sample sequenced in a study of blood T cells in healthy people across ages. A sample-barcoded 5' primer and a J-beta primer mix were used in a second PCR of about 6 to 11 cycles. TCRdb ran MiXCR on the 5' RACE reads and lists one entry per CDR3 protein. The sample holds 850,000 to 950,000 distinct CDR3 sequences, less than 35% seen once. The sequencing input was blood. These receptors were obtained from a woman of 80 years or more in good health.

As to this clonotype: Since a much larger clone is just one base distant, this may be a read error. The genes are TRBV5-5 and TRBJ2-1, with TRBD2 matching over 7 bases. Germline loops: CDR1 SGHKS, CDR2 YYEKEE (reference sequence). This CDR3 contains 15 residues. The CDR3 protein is CASSWGGDSYNERFF. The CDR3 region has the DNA TGTGCCAGCAGCTGGGGGGGGGACTCCTACAATGAGCGGTTCTTC.

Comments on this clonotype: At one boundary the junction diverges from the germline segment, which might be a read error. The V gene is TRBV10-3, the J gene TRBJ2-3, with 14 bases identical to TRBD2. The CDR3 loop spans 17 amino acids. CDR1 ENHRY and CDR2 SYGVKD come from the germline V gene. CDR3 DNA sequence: TGTACCATCAGTGAGTCGACTAGCGGGGGGGCAGTAGATACGCAGTATTTT. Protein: CTISESTSGGAVDTQYF.

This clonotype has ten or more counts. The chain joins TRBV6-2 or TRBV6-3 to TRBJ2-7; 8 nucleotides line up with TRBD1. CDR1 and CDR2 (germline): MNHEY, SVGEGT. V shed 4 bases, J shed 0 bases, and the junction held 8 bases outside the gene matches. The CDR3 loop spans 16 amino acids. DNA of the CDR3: TGTGCCAGCAGTTCCATATCAGGGACAGGCTCCTACGAGCAGTACTTC. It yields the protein CASSSISGTGSYEQYF.

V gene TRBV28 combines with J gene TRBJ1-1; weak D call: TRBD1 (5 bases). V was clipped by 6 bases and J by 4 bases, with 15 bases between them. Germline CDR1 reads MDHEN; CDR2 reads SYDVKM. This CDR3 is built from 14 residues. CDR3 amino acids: CASSPPARGTEAFF. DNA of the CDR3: TGTGCCAGCAGCCCGCCCGCAAGGGGCACTGAAGCTTTCTTT.

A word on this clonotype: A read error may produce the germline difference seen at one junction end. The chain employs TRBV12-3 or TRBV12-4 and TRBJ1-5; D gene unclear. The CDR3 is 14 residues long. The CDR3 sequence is CASRLADSNQPQHF. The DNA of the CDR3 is TGTGCCAGCAGGTTAGCGGATAGCAATCAGCCCCAGCATTTT.

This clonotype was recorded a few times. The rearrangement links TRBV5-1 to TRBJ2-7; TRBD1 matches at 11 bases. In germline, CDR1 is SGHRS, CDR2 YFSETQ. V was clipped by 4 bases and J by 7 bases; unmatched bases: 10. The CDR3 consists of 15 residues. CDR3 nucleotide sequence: TGCGCCAGCAGCCCCGGACAGGGGGCAGGAAATGAGCAGTACTTC. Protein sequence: CASSPGQGAGNEQYF.

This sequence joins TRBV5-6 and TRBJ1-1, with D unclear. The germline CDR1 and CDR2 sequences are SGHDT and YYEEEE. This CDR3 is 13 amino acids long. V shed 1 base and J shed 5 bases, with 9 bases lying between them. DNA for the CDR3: TGTGCCAGCAGCTTGTATGGGTTAACTGAAGCTTTCTTT. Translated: CASSLYGLTEAFF. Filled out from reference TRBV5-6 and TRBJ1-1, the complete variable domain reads DAGVTQSPTHLIKTRGQQVTLRCSPKSGHDTVSWYQQALGQGPQFIFQYYEEEERQRGNFPDRFSGHQFPNYSSELNVNALLLGDSALYLCASSLYGLTEAFFGQGTRLTVV.

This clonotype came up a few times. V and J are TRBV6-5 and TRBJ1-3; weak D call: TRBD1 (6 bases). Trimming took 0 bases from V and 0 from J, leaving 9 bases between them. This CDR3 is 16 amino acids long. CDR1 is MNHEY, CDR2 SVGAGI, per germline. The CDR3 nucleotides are TGTGCCAGCAGTTACTCGACAGGACCCTCTGGAAACACCATATATTTT. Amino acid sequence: CASSYSTGPSGNTIYF.

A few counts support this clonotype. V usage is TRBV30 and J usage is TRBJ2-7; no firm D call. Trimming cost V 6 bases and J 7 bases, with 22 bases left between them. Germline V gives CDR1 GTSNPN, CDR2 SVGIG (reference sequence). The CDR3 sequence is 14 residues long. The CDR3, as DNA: TGTGCCTGCCCCTCGATAAGGGTATACAATGAGCAGTACTTC. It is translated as CACPSIRVYNEQYF.